The 16 T cell receptor beta chains in this list originate from one sample, sequenced in a study of blood T cell repertoires in COVID-19. Profiled with immunoSEQ multiplex PCR; TCRdb holds only in-frame clones, not every one. The table lists over 200,000 clones, 65% to 90% of them singletons. The sequenced sample consisted of peripheral blood. The receptor set was obtained from a man aged 35 to 55 who had recovered from COVID-19.

This chain joins TRBV5-1 and TRBJ2-1, with 8 bases aligning to TRBD2. The CDR3 length is 15 residues. Trimming at V came to 3 bases and at J to 7 bases, leaving 9 bases not matched to a gene. Germline V CDR1 and CDR2: SGHRS, YFSETQ. The CDR3 nucleotides read TGCGCCAGCAGCTCAAGCGGGAGAACGATGAATGAGCAGTTCTTC. Its protein is CASSSSGRTMNEQFF.

The V call is TRBV11-3, the J call TRBJ2-5; the match to TRBD2 covers 11 bases. J was trimmed by 1 base and V by 2 bases; bases with no gene match: 3. This CDR3 has 16 residues. Germline values: CDR1 SGHNT, CDR2 YENEEA. The DNA for the CDR3 is TGTGCCAGCAGCTTACTAGCGGGGGGCATCCAAGAGACCCAGTACTTC. Translation gives CASSLLAGGIQETQYF. The variable domain in full, with the rest retrieved from reference TRBV11-3 and TRBJ2-5, is EAGVVQSPRYKIIEKKQPVAFWCNPISGHNTLYWYLQNLGQGPELLIRYENEEAVDDSQLPKDRFSAERLKGVDSTLKIQPAELGDSAVYLCASSLLAGGIQETQYFGPGTRLLVL.

This chain connects TRBV5-1 to TRBJ1-1; possible D gene TRBD1, 6 bases. CDR3 length: 12 amino acids. Trimming shortened V by 1 base and J by 8 bases, and 9 bases separated the two germline ends. The germline gives CDR1 SGHRS, CDR2 YFSETQ. CDR3 sequence reads: CASSLTGMEAFF. CDR3 DNA: TGCGCCAGCAGCTTGACAGGGATGGAAGCTTTCTTT.

V usage is TRBV13 and J usage is TRBJ2-5; 12 nucleotides match TRBD2. The junction had 4 bases not matched to a gene; V was cut back by 3 bases and J by 2 bases. Germline CDR1 is PRHDT and CDR2 is FYEKMQ (reference sequence). The CDR3 has 16 amino acids. The CDR3 DNA reads as TGTGCCAGCAGCTTCCCTAGCGGGGGGGGACAAGAGACCCAGTACTTC. Its translation: CASSFPSGGGQETQYF. Supplemented by reference TRBV13 and TRBJ2-5, the full variable domain reads AAGVIQSPRHLIKEKRETATLKCYPIPRHDTVYWYQQGPGQDPQFLISFYEKMQSDKGSIPDRFSAQQFSDYHSELNMSSLELGDSALYFCASSFPSGGGQETQYFGPGTRLLVL.

This chain connects TRBV7-2 to TRBJ2-1; D gene uncertain. Trimming shortened V by 5 bases and J by 8 bases, and 13 bases separated the two germline ends. The V gene's germline CDR1 is SGHTA and CDR2 FQGNSA. The CDR3 sequence is 13 residues long. CDR3 DNA sequence: TGTGCCAGCAGCGCTGAGATCACCGATGAGCAGTTCTTC. Amino acids: CASSAEITDEQFF.

This clone was observed at least ten times. V usage is TRBV25-1 and J usage is TRBJ2-7; 9 nucleotides match TRBD1. The germline gives CDR1 MGHDK, CDR2 SYGVNS. The CDR3 is 13 residues long. V lost 6 bases, J lost 4 bases, and 4 bases stayed unmatched. The CDR3 coding sequence is TGTGCCAGCAGACCCGGGACAGGGTACGAGCAGTACTTC. Protein sequence: CASRPGTGYEQYF.

J is TRBJ1-4 and V is TRBV7-2, with D uncertain. The CDR3 runs 15 residues. From germline, CDR1 is SGHTA and CDR2 FQGNSA. V dropped 6 bases and J dropped 8 bases, with 19 bases sitting between them. The CDR3 spells CASSKSGQLGEKLFF. In DNA form, the CDR3 reads TGTGCCAGCAGTAAGAGCGGGCAGTTAGGGGAAAAACTGTTTTTT. The full variable domain, with the rest looked up from reference TRBV7-2 and TRBJ1-4, is GAGVSQSPSNKVTEKGKDVELRCDPISGHTALYWYRQSLGQGLEFLIYFQGNSAPDKSGLPSDRFSAERTGGSVSTLTIQRTQQEDSAVYLCASSKSGQLGEKLFFGSGTQLSVL.

The V gene is TRBV15, the J gene TRBJ1-1, with a possible D match to TRBD1 (5 bases). Trimming left V 2 bases short and J 1 base short, with 11 bases between. CDR1 is LNHNV, CDR2 YYDKDF, per germline (reference sequence). The CDR3 loop spans 15 amino acids. CDR3 sequence reads: CATSRKGVTNTEAFF. The DNA for the CDR3 is TGTGCCACCAGCAGAAAAGGGGTGACGAACACTGAAGCTTTCTTT.

This clone was counted between two and nine times. This sequence joins TRBV13 and TRBJ2-3; 10 bases are a match to TRBD2. Germline loops: CDR1 PRHDT, CDR2 FYEKMQ (reference sequence). V lost 4 bases and J lost 1; bases outside the gene matches: 2. This CDR3 region has 15 residues. CDR3 protein: CASSSGTSGTDTQYF. CDR3 DNA: TGTGCCAGCAGCTCTGGGACTAGCGGCACAGATACGCAGTATTTT.

This clone was seen just once. V usage is TRBV5-1 and J usage is TRBJ2-7, with 9 bases fitting TRBD2. The J segment lost 3 bases and the V segment lost 2 bases, leaving 6 bases of the junction unmatched. CDR1 is SGHRS and CDR2 is YFSETQ in the germline V gene. This CDR3 region has 15 residues. The CDR3 DNA sequence: TGCGCCAGCAGCTTCGGGACTAGCAGGGGCTACGAGCAGTACTTC. Its protein product is CASSFGTSRGYEQYF.

J is TRBJ2-5 and V is TRBV11-2, with D possibly being TRBD2 (6 bases). CDR3 size: 15 residues. Germline V gene data show CDR1 as SGHAT and CDR2 as FQNNGV. V was pared by 7 bases and J by 2 bases, with 17 bases between. The CDR3 here is CASIRGAGRQETQYF. The CDR3 DNA reads as TGTGCCAGCATCCGCGGGGCGGGACGTCAAGAGACCCAGTACTTC.

This clone was observed a single time. This chain joins TRBV4-1 and TRBJ2-3, with 11 nucleotides matching TRBD2. The CDR3 is 15 amino acids. CDR1 and CDR2 (germline): MGHRA, YSYEKL. The junction had 5 bases not matched to a gene; V was cut back by 3 bases and J by 6 bases. The CDR3 is CASSQLAGGLDTQYF. CDR3 coding DNA: TGCGCCAGCAGCCAGCTAGCGGGGGGTTTGGATACGCAGTATTTT.

This rearrangement joins TRBV12-5 to TRBJ2-3; TRBD2 matches 13 bases. V dropped 11 bases and J dropped 0; count of bases not matched to a gene: 2. CDR3 size: 14 residues. Germline V gene data show CDR1 as LGHNT and CDR2 as FRNRAP. The CDR3, as DNA: TGTGCTGCGACTAGCGGGGGGAGCACAGATACGCAGTATTTT. Its protein product is CAATSGGSTDTQYF.

V and J are TRBV7-9 and TRBJ2-1; possibly TRBD1 for D (5 bases). CDR1 SEHNR and CDR2 FQNEAQ come from the germline V gene (reference sequence). The CDR3 is 14 residues long. Between the trimmed V and J ends, which lost 5 bases and 8 bases, there was a span of 16 bases. Written as DNA, the CDR3 is TGTGCCAGCAGCCCCCCACCACAGGCATATGAGCAGTTCTTC. Amino acid sequence: CASSPPPQAYEQFF.

This clone was observed a handful of times. The chain carries TRBV9 and TRBJ1-1; D call uncertain. Germline loops: CDR1 SGDLS, CDR2 YYNGEE. V was clipped by 0 bases and J by 5 bases, with 8 bases between them. The CDR3 has 13 residues. The CDR3 DNA reads TGTGCCAGCAGCGTAGTGGTTGAGACTGAAGCTTTCTTT. Its translation is CASSVVVETEAFF.

The V and J genes are TRBV18 and TRBJ1-5; D not certain. The CDR3 spans 12 residues. CDR1 and CDR2 (germline): KGHSH, LQKENI. Trimming pared 11 bases from V and 13 bases from J, leaving 21 bases between. CDR3 sequence (DNA): TGTGCCGGGCGTTGCTCCAGGCATAAACAGCATTTT. Its protein product is CAGRCSRHKQHF.